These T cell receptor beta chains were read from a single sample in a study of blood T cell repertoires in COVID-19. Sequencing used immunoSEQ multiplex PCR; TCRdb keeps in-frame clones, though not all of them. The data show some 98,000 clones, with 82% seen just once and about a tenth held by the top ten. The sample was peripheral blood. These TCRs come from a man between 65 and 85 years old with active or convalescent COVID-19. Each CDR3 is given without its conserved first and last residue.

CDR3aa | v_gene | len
ASSHSQPQH | TRBV6-5 | 9
ASSVAHQRASDTQY | TRBV9 | 14
ASSIGAFSGANVLT | TRBV19 | 14
SARAYTEAF | TRBV20-1 | 9
ASSRTSGGDTQY | TRBV9 | 12
ASSSTGLGSYEQY | TRBV6-5 | 13
ASSGDRGANEQF | TRBV11-3 | 12
ASSTVTSGGRRWQF | TRBV19 | 14
ASRRTGGYEQY | TRBV6-5 | 11
ASSIGPYSGKLF | TRBV4-2 | 12
ASSTSGGFYEQY | TRBV19 | 12
SASRGRRDQPQH | TRBV20-1 | 12
AINGQGAYNEQF | TRBV10-3 | 12
ASSDPGTGEYGYT | TRBV10-1 | 13
ASSQDKRLGVEKLF | TRBV4-2 | 14
ASSIQRAGANVLT | TRBV19 | 13
ASSRLERGPDTQY | TRBV4-1 | 13
ASSRSTGELF | TRBV11-3 | 10
ASSLGASGGSYEQY | TRBV7-2 | 14
ASTRQGSEKLF | TRBV2 | 11
ASQQGTNTEAF | TRBV5-1 | 11
ASSNRGWETQY | TRBV6-5 | 11
ASSLGRGGYNEQF | TRBV11-2 | 13
ASSSQLNTEAF | TRBV19 | 11
ASSGQGNEKLF | TRBV4-3 | 11
ASSLVDRDTDTQY | TRBV5-1 | 13
ATSVDSGANYGYT | TRBV15 | 13
ASSEQNTEAF | TRBV2 | 10
ASSEPGNNEKLF | TRBV10-1 | 12
ASSSTHGAKNIQY | TRBV5-1 | 13
SVYQGWAF | TRBV29-1 | 8
ASSAGGPYNEQF | TRBV9 | 12
ASSLDRQWGELF | TRBV5-5 | 12
ASSTGTGGFREQY | TRBV5-1 | 13
ASSGRGGLNEQF | TRBV6-5 | 12
ASSLAGVRGTDTQY | TRBV2 | 14
ASSLLPDQPQH | TRBV5-1 | 11
ASTNSGGATGELF | TRBV4-1 | 13
ASSQVPRARPIGELF | TRBV4-1 | 15
ASSQEQGDGPQH | TRBV4-3 | 12
ASSLRGPPYGYT | TRBV5-6 | 12
ASSLDSSYEQY | TRBV7-2 | 11
ASSQGSGGKDEQF | TRBV4-2 | 13
ASSLRRDPGNTEAF | TRBV18 | 14
AWSVWGGSGELF | TRBV30 | 12
ATSGTSGVGELF | TRBV24-1 | 12
ALRAGARGTEAF | TRBV5-8 | 12
ASSYSAGPPLYGYT | TRBV6-5 | 14
ASSLEGSSADTQY | TRBV5-1 | 13
ASSESHTGAIYNEQF | TRBV10-1 | 15
ASSLGSGSVTDTQY | TRBV11-1 | 14
ASSLRRLAGVHEQY | TRBV5-6 | 14
SASASGFSTDTQY | TRBV20-1 | 13
ASSLRRPGLAGGLSYNEQF | TRBV6-2/TRBV6-3 | 19
ASSLYTDTQY | TRBV5-6 | 10